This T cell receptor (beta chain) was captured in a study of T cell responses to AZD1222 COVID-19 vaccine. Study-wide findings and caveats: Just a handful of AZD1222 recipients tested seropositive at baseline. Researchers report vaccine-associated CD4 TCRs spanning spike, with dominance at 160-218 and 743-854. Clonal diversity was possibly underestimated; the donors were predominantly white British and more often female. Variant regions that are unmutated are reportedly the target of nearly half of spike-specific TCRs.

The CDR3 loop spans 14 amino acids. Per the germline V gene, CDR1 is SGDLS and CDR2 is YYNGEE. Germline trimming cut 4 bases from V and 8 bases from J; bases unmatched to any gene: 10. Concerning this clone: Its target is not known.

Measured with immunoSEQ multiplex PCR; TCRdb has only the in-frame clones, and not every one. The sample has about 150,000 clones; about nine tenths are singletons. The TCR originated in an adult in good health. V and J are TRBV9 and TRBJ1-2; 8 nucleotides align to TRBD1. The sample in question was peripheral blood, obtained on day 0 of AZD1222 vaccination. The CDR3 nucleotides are TGTGCCAGCAGCCCCCGGGGACAGGACGGGGGCTACACCTTC. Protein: CASSPRGQDGGYTF.